What follows describes a single T cell receptor beta chain. No cognate antigen has been identified for it. Base quality data are lacking; no much larger clone is found one base away. TCRbeta repertoires were sequenced from genomic DNA with the immunoSEQ hsTCRB assay version 4 in survey mode. Genomic DNA was diluted to approximately 9.4 ng/uL, and up to 1 ug per sample was used for TCRbeta sequencing. For the original study's pipeline: Analysis of the TCRbeta data was done in ImmunoSeq Analyzer 3.0, and diversity was computed on productive nucleotide rearrangements. Using the Immunarch R package, the improved Chao index served to estimate lower-bound TCR diversity and the Gini coefficient served to estimate clonality. Nucleotide rearrangements that differed but encoded the same CDR3beta amino acid sequence were counted as separate clonotypes. Differential abundance analysis identified TCRbeta sequences significantly enriched in antigen-responding cells relative to anti-CD3/anti-CD28-activated cells. TCRs were clustered by predicted peptide-MHC specificity with GLIPH2, both within individual participants and across merged participant data sets. In its TCRdb copy, this immuneACCESS table keeps in-frame sequences only and misses some clones. Where compared with another copy, unresolved V genes explain less than half of these, and the others have no known cause. V and J calls and clone size are as listed in that table; D and trimming were resolved from the DNA. Across this sample there are approximately 12,000 clones, with about 72% seen only once. The ten largest clones take up 17% of the sample.

The germline ends are 12 bases apart after V is trimmed by 2 bases and J by 5 bases. The CDR3 sequence holds 14 residues, the cysteine and phenylalanine included. CDR3 DNA is the only sequence kept; it has 42 bases, read in frame from the first base. The germline V gene supplies CDR1 KGHSH and CDR2 LQKENI. The treatment or condition label for this specimen denotes: suppressive antiretroviral therapy. Lysates of CMV-infected fibroblasts were used at 9 to 10 ug/mL for cell stimulation. CD4+ T cells that responded were sorted based on upregulation of both CD40 ligand and CD69. Participants were HIV-1-infected adults who started suppressive ART during chronic infection. Participants had undetectable plasma HIV-1 RNA below 50 copies/mL for at least 4 years. To be included, participants needed a CD4+ T cell count above 400 cells/uL and a positive CMV serology. Before stimulation, PBMCs were isolated using density centrifugation and then depleted of CD8+ T cells. Stimulation of CD8-depleted PBMCs was carried out for 15 to 20 hours with anti-CD28/CD49d costimulation, CD40-blocking antibody and enfuvirtide, to prevent new infections. Cells were sorted on a Beckman Coulter MoFlo Legacy or XDP sorter, with propidium iodide excluding dead cells. For samples with more than one million cells, genomic DNA was extracted with the QIAamp DNA Mini Kit, and for all other samples the Quick-DNA Microprep Kit was used.

These data come from a study of persistence of HIV-infected CD4 T cells (dated by TCRdb to about 2020). Regarding the research as a whole: The median time the participants had spent on suppressive ART was around eight years. Apart from a couple of participants who underwent leukapheresis at a single time point, peripheral blood samples of up to about 180 mL were collected from participants at multiple time points. The study isolated CMV- and HIV-1 Gag-responding CD4+ T cells from ART-treated individuals to examine antigen-driven clonal expansion of HIV-1-infected cells. Proviral sequencing was used to assess clonality among infected cells, whereas TCRbeta sequencing gauged the clonality of all cells within each sorted population. Cross-participant TCR cluster analysis included about eight participants for CMV and six or seven participants for Gag.

The full study reports these points: Only a small number of individuals took part in the study, and only a limited range of antigens was tested. Antigen-responding cells were enriched for expanded CDR3beta sequences that were degenerate, which suggests that CD4+ responses to CMV and Gag underwent convergent selection. Within the same sorted populations, TCR oligoclonality correlated with proviral oligoclonality. Significantly lower TCRbeta richness was observed in CMV- and Gag-responding cells than in anti-CD3/anti-CD28-responding cells, and higher oligoclonality was observed in CMV-responding cells than in CD3/CD28-stimulated and Gag-responding cells. Because the TCR analyses were done in bulk, restricting them to just the rare CMV-responding cells that actually carried HIV-1 proviruses was not possible.

This TCR derives from an adult man with HIV who was CMV-seropositive. Sequenced material: CD4+ T cells sorted from PBMCs after roughly 20-hour stimulation, taken from a patient who received antiretroviral therapy. The meaning of the sample's cell subset or site label: CD40L+CD69+ CD4 T cells responding to CMV lysate. Rearrangement joined TRBV18 to TRBJ2-5; the D gene cannot be resolved reliably. CDR3 loop: CASSPSAFHETQYF. At the DNA level, the sequence is TGTGCCAGCTCACCATCAGCATTTCACGAGACCCAGTACTTC.